This paragraph covers one TCR beta chain sequence. RNA transcripts were the template for amplifying TCR beta CDR3 regions. First-round RT-PCR of the TCR CDR3 relied on the HTBI primer set. One entry per CDR3 protein results from TCRdb running MiXCR on the multiplex PCR reads. The sample includes over 700,000 distinct CDR3 sequences, approximately 40% of them seen just once. The data derive from a study of T cells in Graves' hyperthyroidism and ophthalmopathy. The CDR3 loop spans 14 amino acids. Germline trimming cut 6 bases from V and 7 bases from J; bases unmatched to any gene: 4. The germline V gene has CDR1 SGHTA and CDR2 FQGNSA.

J is TRBJ1-6 and V is TRBV7-2; 9 bases match TRBD1. Sequenced material: blood. The clonotype comes from a woman aged 40 to 50 with Graves' hyperthyroidism. The CDR3 sequence: CASRQQGANSPLHF. In DNA, the CDR3 is TGTGCCAGCAGGCAACAGGGGGCGAATTCACCCCTCCACTTT. The whole variable domain, filled in from reference TRBV7-2 and TRBJ1-6, reads GAGVSQSPSNKVTEKGKDVELRCDPISGHTALYWYRQSLGQGLEFLIYFQGNSAPDKSGLPSDRFSAERTGGSVSTLTIQRTQQEDSAVYLCASRQQGANSPLHFGNGTRLTVT.